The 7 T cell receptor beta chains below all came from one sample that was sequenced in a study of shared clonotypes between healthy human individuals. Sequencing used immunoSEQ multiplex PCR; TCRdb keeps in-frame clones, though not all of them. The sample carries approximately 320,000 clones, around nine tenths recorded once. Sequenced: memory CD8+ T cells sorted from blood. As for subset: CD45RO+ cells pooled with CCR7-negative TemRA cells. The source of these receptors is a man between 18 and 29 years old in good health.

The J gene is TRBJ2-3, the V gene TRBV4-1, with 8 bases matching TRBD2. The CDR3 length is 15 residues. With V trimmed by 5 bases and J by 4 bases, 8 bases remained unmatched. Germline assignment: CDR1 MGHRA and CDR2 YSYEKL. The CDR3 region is CASSATLAGSDTQYF. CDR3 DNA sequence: TGCGCCAGCAGCGCCACTTTAGCGGGGTCAGATACGCAGTATTTT.

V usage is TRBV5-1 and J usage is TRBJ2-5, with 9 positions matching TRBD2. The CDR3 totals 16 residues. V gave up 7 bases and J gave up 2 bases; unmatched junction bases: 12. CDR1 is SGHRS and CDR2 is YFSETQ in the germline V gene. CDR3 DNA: TGCGCCAGCTCGCCCCTTCTAGCGGGGAGACAAGAGACCCAGTACTTC. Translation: CASSPLLAGRQETQYF.

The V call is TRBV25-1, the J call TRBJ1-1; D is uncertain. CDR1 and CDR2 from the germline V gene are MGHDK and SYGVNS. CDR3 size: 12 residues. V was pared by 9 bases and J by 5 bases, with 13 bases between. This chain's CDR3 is CASENGWTEAFF. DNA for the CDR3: TGTGCCAGTGAAAACGGGTGGACTGAAGCTTTCTTT.

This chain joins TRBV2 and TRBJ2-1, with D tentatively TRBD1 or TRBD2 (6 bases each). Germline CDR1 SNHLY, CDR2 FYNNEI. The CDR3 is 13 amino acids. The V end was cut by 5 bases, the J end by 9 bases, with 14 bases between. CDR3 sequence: CASSNEGGSEQFF. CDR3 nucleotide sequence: TGTGCCAGCAGTAACGAAGGGGGGAGTGAGCAGTTCTTC.

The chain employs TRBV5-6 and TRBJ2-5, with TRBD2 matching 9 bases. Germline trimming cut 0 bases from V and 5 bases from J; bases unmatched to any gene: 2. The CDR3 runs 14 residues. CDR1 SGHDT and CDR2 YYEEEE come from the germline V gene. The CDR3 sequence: CASSLGLAAETQYF. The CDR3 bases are TGTGCCAGCAGCTTGGGACTAGCGGCGGAGACCCAGTACTTC.

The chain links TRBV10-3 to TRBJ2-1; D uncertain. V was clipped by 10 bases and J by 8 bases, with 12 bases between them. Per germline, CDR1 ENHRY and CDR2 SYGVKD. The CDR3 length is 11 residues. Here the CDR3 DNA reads TGTGCCACCGGCCGGAGCGATGAGCAGTTCTTC. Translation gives CATGRSDEQFF.

The CDR3 DNA reads TGTGCCAGCAGCTTTCTAACAGGGTATGGCTACACCTTC. Encoded protein: CASSFLTGYGYTF. The rearrangement joins TRBV7-9 to TRBJ1-2; possible D gene TRBD1, 6 bases. The CDR3 extends over 13 amino acids. The V end was cut by 3 bases, the J end by 5 bases, with 10 bases between. The germline gives CDR1 SEHNR, CDR2 FQNEAQ (reference sequence).